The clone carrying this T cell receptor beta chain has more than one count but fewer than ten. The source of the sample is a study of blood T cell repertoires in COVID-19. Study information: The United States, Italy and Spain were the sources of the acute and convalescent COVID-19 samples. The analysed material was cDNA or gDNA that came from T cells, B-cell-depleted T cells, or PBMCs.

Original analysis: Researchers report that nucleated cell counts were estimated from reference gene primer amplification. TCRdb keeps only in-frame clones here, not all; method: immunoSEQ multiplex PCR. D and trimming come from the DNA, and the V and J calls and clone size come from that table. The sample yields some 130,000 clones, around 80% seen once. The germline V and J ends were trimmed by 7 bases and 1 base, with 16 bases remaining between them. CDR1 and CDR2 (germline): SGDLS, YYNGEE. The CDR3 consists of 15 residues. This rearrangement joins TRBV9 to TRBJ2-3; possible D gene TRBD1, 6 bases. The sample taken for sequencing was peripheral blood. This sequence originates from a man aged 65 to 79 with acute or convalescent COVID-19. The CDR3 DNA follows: TGTGCCAGCGCGAACCAAGGGGGACGCACAGATACGCAGTATTTT. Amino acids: CASANQGGRTDTQYF.